This T cell receptor beta chain came from a study of Tregs in tolerant kidney transplant recipients. Study outcomes and limitations: Findings come from small patient numbers and require larger validation.

On this clone itself: No antigen is known for it.

Sequencing was performed with immunoSEQ multiplex PCR; in TCRdb, only in-frame clones are kept and a portion is missing. The sample has around 74,000 clones; roughly 98% are singletons. Unstimulated Tregs (CD4+CD25+CD127-) and CD4+CD25- non-Tregs were sorted from PBMCs. CDR1 KGHSH and CDR2 LQKENI come from the germline V gene. V was trimmed by 3 bases and J by 11 bases, leaving 14 bases between them. The length of the CDR3 is 14 residues. J is TRBJ1-6 and V is TRBV18; D perhaps matches TRBD1 (5 bases). Sample: CD4+ T cells from blood, taken before the transplant. The sequence came from a human donor who received a combined kidney and bone marrow transplant. CDR3 sequence: CASSPGTLDPPLHF. The CDR3 coding sequence is TGTGCCAGCTCACCCGGGACTTTGGACCCACCCCTCCACTTT.